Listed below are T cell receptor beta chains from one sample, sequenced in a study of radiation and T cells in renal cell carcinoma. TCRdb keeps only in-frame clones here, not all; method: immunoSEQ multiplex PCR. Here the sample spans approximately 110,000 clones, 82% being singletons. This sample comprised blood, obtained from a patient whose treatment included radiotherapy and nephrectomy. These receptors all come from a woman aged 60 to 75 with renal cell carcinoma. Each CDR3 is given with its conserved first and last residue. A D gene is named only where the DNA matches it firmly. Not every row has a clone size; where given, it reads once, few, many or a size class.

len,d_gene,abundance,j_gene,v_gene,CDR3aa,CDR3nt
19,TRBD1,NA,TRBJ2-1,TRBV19,CASSIDPTRQGATYNEQFF,TGTGCCAGTAGTATAGATCCCACAAGACAGGGGGCCACCTACAATGAGCAGTTCTTC
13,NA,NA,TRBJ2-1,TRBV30,CAWSPPGMNEQFF,TGTGCCTGGAGTCCCCCAGGGATGAATGAGCAGTTCTTC
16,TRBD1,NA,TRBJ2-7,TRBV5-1,CASSLARLGQGLEQYF,TGCGCCAGCAGCTTGGCCCGACTCGGACAGGGGCTCGAGCAGTACTTC
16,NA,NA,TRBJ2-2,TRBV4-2,CASSQDGFGNTGELFF,TGTGCCAGCAGCCAAGATGGGTTCGGGAACACCGGGGAGCTGTTTTTT
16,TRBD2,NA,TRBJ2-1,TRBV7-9,CASSPTSGTSTDEQFF,TGTGCCAGCAGCCCAACCTCCGGGACTAGCACCGATGAGCAGTTCTTC
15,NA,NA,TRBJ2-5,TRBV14,CASSPTRGGGETQYF,TGTGCCAGCAGTCCAACCAGGGGAGGAGGGGAGACCCAGTACTTC
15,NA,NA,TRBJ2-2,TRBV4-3,CASSQVSSASGELFF,TGCGCCAGCAGCCAAGTTTCCTCTGCGAGCGGGGAGCTGTTTTTT
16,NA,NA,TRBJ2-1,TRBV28,CASSLVGKAAYNEQFF,TGTGCCAGCAGTTTAGTTGGGAAGGCGGCCTACAATGAGCAGTTCTTC
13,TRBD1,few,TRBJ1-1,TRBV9,CASATGRNTEAFF,TGTGCCAGTGCGACAGGGCGGAACACTGAAGCTTTCTTT
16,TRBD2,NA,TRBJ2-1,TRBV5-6,CASSKGLGLAGGEQFF,TGTGCCAGCAGCAAAGGGTTGGGGCTAGCGGGGGGTGAGCAGTTCTTC
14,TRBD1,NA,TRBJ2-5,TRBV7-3,CASSPQGSRETQYF,TGTGCCAGCAGCCCACAGGGGAGCAGGGAGACCCAGTACTTC
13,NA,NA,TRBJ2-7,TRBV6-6,CASSSLYNYEQYF,TGTGCCAGCAGTTCCCTCTATAACTACGAGCAGTACTTC
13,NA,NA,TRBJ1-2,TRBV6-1,CASSLDTFYGYTF,TGTGCCAGCAGTCTGGACACCTTCTATGGCTACACCTTC
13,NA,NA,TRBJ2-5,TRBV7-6,CASSLSAQETQYF,TGTGCCAGCAGTTTATCGGCACAAGAGACCCAGTACTTC
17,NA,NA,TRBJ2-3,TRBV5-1,CASSGQAQVMGTDTQYF,TGCGCCAGCAGCGGCCAAGCACAGGTGATGGGGACAGATACGCAGTATTTT
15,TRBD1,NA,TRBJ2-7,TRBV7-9,CASSLGKDRGHEQYF,TGTGCCAGCAGCTTAGGGAAGGACAGGGGTCACGAGCAGTACTTC
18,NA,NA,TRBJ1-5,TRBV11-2,CASSRTGQGMNSNQPQHF,TGTGCCAGCAGCCGCACCGGGCAGGGGATGAATAGCAATCAGCCCCAGCATTTT
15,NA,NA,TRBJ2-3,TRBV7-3,CASSLGLTRTDTQYF,TGTGCCAGCAGCCTGGGTCTCACCCGTACAGATACGCAGTATTTT
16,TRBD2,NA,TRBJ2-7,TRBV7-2,CASSAHLAGGSYEQYF,TGTGCCAGCAGCGCCCACTTAGCGGGGGGCTCCTACGAGCAGTACTTC
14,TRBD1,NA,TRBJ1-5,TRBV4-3,CASSQGQGDQPQHF,TGCGCCAGCAGCCAAGGGCAGGGGGATCAGCCCCAGCATTTT
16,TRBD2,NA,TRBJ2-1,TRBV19,CASSRGGLATYNEQFF,TGTGCCAGTAGTAGGGGTGGACTAGCAACATACAATGAGCAGTTCTTC
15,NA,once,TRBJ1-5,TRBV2,CASSRTQGKEQPQHF,TGTGCCAGCAGCCGTACCCAGGGGAAAGAGCAGCCCCAGCATTTT
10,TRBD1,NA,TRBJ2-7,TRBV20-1,CSAWDRVWYF,TGCAGTGCTTGGGACAGGGTGTGGTACTTC
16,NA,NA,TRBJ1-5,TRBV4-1,CASSQEGRGGGQPQHF,TGCGCCAGCAGCCAAGAAGGTCGGGGAGGGGGTCAGCCCCAGCATTTT
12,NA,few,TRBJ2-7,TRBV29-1,CSVRDSTYEQYF,TGCAGCGTACGGGACTCTACCTACGAGCAGTACTTC
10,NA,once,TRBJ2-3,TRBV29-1,CSVFSDTQYF,TGCAGCGTCTTTTCAGATACGCAGTATTTT